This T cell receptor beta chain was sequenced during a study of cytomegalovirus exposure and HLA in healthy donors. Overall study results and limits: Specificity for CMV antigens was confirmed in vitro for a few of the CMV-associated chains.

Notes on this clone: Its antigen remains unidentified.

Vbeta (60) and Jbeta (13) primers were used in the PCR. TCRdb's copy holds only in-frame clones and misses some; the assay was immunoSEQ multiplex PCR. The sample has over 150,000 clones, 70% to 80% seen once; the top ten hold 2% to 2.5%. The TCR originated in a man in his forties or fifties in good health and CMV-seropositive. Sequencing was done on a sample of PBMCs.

The CDR3 DNA is TGTGCCAGCAGCTTGTTCATCAAGGGGCGCGCCAGGGACTACGAGCAGTACTTC. Translating it yields CASSLFIKGRARDYEQYF. This sequence joins TRBV5-6 and TRBJ2-5; perhaps TRBD1 as D (5 bases). The J call is uncertain, as TRBJ2-7 better fits the DNA end. The CDR3 consists of 18 residues. Germline CDR1 and CDR2: SGHDT and YYEEEE.